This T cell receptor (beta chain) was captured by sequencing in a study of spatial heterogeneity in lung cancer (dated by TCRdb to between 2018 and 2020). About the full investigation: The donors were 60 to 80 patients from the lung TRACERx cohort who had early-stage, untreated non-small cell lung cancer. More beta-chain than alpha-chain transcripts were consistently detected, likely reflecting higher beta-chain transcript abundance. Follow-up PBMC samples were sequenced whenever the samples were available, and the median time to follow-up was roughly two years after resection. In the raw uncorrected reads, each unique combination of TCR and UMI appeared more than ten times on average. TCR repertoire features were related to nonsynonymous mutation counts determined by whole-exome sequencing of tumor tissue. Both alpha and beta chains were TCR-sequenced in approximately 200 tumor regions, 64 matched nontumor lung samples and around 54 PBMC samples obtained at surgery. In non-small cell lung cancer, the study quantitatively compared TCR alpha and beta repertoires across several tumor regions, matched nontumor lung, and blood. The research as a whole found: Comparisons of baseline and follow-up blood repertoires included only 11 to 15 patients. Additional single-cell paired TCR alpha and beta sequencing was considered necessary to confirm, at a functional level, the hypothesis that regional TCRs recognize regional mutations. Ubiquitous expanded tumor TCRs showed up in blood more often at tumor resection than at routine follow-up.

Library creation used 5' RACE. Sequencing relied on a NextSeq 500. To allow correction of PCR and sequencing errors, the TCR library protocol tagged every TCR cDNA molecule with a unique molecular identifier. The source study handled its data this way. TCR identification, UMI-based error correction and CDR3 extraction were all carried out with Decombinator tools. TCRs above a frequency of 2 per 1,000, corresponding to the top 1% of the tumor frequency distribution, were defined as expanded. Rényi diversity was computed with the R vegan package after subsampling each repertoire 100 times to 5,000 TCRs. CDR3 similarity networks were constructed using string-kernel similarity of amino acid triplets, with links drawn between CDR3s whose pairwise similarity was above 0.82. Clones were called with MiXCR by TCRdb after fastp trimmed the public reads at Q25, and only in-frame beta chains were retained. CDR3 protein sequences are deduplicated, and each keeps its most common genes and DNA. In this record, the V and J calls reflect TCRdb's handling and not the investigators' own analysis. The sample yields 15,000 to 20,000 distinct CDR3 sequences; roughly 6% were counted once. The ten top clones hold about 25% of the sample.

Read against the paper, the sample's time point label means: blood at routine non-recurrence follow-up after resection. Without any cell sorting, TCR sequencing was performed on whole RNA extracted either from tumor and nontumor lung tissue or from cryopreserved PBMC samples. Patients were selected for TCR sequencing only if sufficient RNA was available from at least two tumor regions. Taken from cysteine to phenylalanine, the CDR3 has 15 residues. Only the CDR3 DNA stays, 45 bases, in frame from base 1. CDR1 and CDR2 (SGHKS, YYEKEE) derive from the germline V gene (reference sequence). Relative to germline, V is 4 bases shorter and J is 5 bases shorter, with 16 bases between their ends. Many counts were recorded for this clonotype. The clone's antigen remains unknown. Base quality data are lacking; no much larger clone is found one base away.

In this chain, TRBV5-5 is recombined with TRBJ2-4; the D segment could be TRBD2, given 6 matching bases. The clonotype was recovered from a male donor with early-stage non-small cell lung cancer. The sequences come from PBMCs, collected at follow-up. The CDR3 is CASSPLAGRENIQYF. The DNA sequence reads TGTGCCAGCAGCCCCCTAGCCGGGAGAGAAAACATTCAGTACTTC.